The 27 T cell receptor beta chains in this list originate from one sample, sequenced in a study of molecular identifiers for immune sequencing clone quantification. TCRdb used MiXCR to reprocess the PCR reads, holding one entry per CDR3 protein. The sample carries a few hundred thousand distinct CDR3 sequences, approximately 25% recorded once. The sample was naive CD8+ T cells from blood, with Jurkat cell RNA spiked in. Regarding subset: FACS-sorted CD8+CD4-CCR7+CD45RA+ naive T cells. The receptors originated from a human donor in good health. Some libraries in this study had Jurkat cell RNA spiked in.

This clonotype was observed many times. V and J are TRBV4-3 and TRBJ2-7, with 10 bases fitting TRBD2. V lost 2 bases and J lost 3; bases outside the gene matches: 13. The CDR3 consists of 18 residues. Germline V gives CDR1 LGHNA, CDR2 YSLEER. Here the CDR3 DNA reads TGCGCCAGCAGCCAATCTTGGACTAGCGGTATGGGTAGCTACGAGCAGTACTTC. Amino acids: CASSQSWTSGMGSYEQYF.

This clonotype has a count of ten or more. The V gene is TRBV7-9, the J gene TRBJ2-7; 9 bases are a match to TRBD2. CDR1 is SEHNR and CDR2 is FQNEAQ in the germline V gene (reference sequence). Losses at the gene ends were 2 bases for V and 2 bases for J; bases not matched to a gene: 4. This CDR3 contains 15 residues. This CDR3 is CASSLWAGGAYEQYF. The DNA of the CDR3 is TGTGCCAGCAGCTTATGGGCGGGGGGGGCCTACGAGCAGTACTTC.

The chain recombines TRBV19 with TRBJ2-2; D may correspond to TRBD1 or TRBD2 (5 bases each). This CDR3 contains 17 residues. Looked up from germline, CDR1 is LNHDA and CDR2 is SQIVND (reference sequence). Trimming removed 0 bases from V and 0 bases from J, with 11 bases in between. CDR3 in amino acids: CASSIEEAGTNTGELFF. In DNA, the CDR3 is TGTGCCAGTAGTATAGAGGAGGCAGGGACGAACACCGGGGAGCTGTTTTTT.

This chain joins TRBV3-1 and TRBJ2-1, with 16 positions matching TRBD2. This CDR3 is built from 19 residues. Germline CDR1 and CDR2: LGHDT and YNNKEL (reference sequence). With V trimmed by 0 bases and J by 10 bases, 12 bases remained unmatched. CDR3 sequence: CASSQETGLAGGPVREQFF. In DNA, the CDR3 is TGTGCCAGCAGCCAAGAGACGGGACTAGCGGGAGGGCCAGTAAGGGAGCAGTTCTTC.

This chain uses TRBV9 with TRBJ2-2; possibly TRBD2 for D (7 bases). Trimming pared 2 bases from V and 4 bases from J, leaving 15 bases between. The CDR3 loop spans 16 amino acids. CDR1 and CDR2 (germline): SGDLS, YYNGEE. CDR3 sequence (DNA): TGTGCCAGCAGCGTTAATGGGGGGGCGGGCACCGGGGAGCTGTTTTTT. This translates into CASSVNGGAGTGELFF.

This clonotype has a count of ten or more. The chain is built from TRBV7-9 and TRBJ2-7, with a tentative D call TRBD1 (6 bases). Germline V lookup: CDR1 SEHNR, CDR2 FQNEAQ (reference sequence). Trimming left V 4 bases short and J 6 bases short, with 19 bases between. The CDR3 is made up of 15 amino acids. CDR3 DNA: TGTGCCAGCAGCTCGAGGGACACCTTCCCGGGCGAGCAGTACTTC. Residues: CASSSRDTFPGEQYF.

This chain joins TRBV12-3 or TRBV12-4 and TRBJ2-1; 11 bases map to TRBD2. The CDR3 sequence is 15 residues long. V lost 6 bases and J lost 4; bases outside the gene matches: 5. Here the CDR3 reads CASSTGLAAYNEQFF. In DNA, the CDR3 is TGTGCCAGCAGCACGGGACTAGCGGCTTACAATGAGCAGTTCTTC.

This chain links TRBV7-6 with TRBJ2-2; TRBD2 aligns across 8 bases. The CDR3 totals 15 residues. Germline CDR1 and CDR2: SGHVS and FNYEAQ. Trimming at V came to 3 bases and at J to 5 bases, leaving 5 bases not matched to a gene. The CDR3 sequence: CASSFGGGSTGELFF. DNA for the CDR3: TGTGCCAGCAGCTTCGGGGGGGGATCTACCGGGGAGCTGTTTTTT.

Points on this clonotype: This may be a read error: a much more frequent sequence differs by one nucleotide. The chain has TRBV2 and TRBJ1-5; no clear D gene. This CDR3 comprises 16 residues. Germline values: CDR1 SNHLY, CDR2 FYNNEI. Trimming cost V 5 bases and J 4 bases, with 18 bases left between them. The CDR3 nucleotides are TGTGCCAGCAGTCTAGGGTTGGCCCAATTTAATCAGCCCCAGCATTTT. Residues: CASSLGLAQFNQPQHF.

As for this clonotype: This may be a read error, as it is one base from a much larger clone. V is TRBV13 and J is TRBJ2-5, with 7 bases identical to TRBD2. The CDR3 runs 14 residues. Germline assignment: CDR1 PRHDT and CDR2 FYEKMQ (reference sequence). The CDR3 loop reads CASSGRGYQGTQYF. The CDR3 region has the DNA TGTGCCAGCAGCGGGCGGGGGTACCAAGGGACCCAGTACTTC.

The chain joins TRBV11-2 to TRBJ1-4; D might be TRBD1 (6 bases). Per germline, CDR1 SGHAT and CDR2 FQNNGV. With 5 bases removed from V and 3 bases from J, the gap between germline ends came to 13 bases. The CDR3 has 15 amino acids. This CDR3 is CASSPKTGANEKLFF. The CDR3 DNA is TGTGCCAGCAGCCCAAAGACAGGCGCTAATGAAAAACTGTTTTTT.

To note about this clonotype: One base away lies a much larger clone, so this may be a sequencing read error. This chain links TRBV30 with TRBJ2-3, with unresolved D. Deletions cut 2 bases from V and 5 bases from J, with 5 bases between. This CDR3 comprises 11 residues. Germline values: CDR1 GTSNPN, CDR2 SVGIG (reference sequence). The CDR3, as DNA: TGTGCCTGGAGTTTCAAAGATACGCAGTATTTT. Amino acids: CAWSFKDTQYF.

This clonotype was found a few times. V and J are TRBV3-1 and TRBJ1-3, with D maybe TRBD1 (5 bases). Trimming removed 2 bases at V and 0 bases at J, with 8 bases between. Germline values: CDR1 LGHDT, CDR2 YNNKEL (reference sequence). This CDR3 is built from 15 residues. The CDR3 DNA follows: TGTGCCAGCAGCCAACTTACAGGCTCTGGAAACACCATATATTTT. Protein: CASSQLTGSGNTIYF.

This clonotype showed up many times. This sequence joins TRBV4-3 and TRBJ1-2; no clear D. CDR1 is LGHNA and CDR2 is YSLEER in the germline V gene. CDR3 length: 16 residues. The germline V and J ends were trimmed by 6 bases and 6 bases, with 23 bases remaining between them. The DNA for the CDR3 is TGCGCCAGCAGTCCAAGCTACCGGGAGGTTTCGGATGGCTACACCTTC. Its translation is CASSPSYREVSDGYTF.

The chain couples TRBV12-3 or TRBV12-4 to TRBJ1-2, with D hard to call. Trimming shortened V by 6 bases and J by 3 bases, and 14 bases separated the two germline ends. The length of the CDR3 is 14 residues. CDR3 protein: CASSSPPVDYGYTF. The CDR3 DNA sequence: TGTGCCAGCAGCTCCCCCCCGGTAGACTATGGCTACACCTTC.

This chain links TRBV3-1 with TRBJ1-1; the D gene is possibly TRBD1 (5 bases). V was trimmed by 3 bases and J by 3 bases, leaving 14 bases between them. CDR1 is LGHDT and CDR2 is YNNKEL in the germline V gene (reference sequence). This CDR3 region has 15 residues. Here the CDR3 reads CASSHYGAQDTEAFF. The CDR3 nucleotides read TGTGCCAGCAGCCATTACGGGGCGCAGGACACTGAAGCTTTCTTT.

This chain uses TRBV5-8 with TRBJ1-1, with no clear D. The CDR3 spans 16 residues. Trimming cost V 6 bases and J 7 bases, with 25 bases left between them. The germline V gene encodes CDR1 SGHTS and CDR2 YDEGEE. CDR3 residues: CASTYSSSSITNEAFF. CDR3 coding DNA: TGTGCCAGCACCTACTCTTCGAGTTCTATAACAAATGAAGCTTTCTTT.

This clonotype was picked up many times. In DNA, the CDR3 is TGCAGTGCTAGAAAGGGCAGGGCGTATGGCGGGGAGCTGTTTTTT. Its translation is CSARKGRAYGGELFF. The chain combines TRBV20-1 with TRBJ2-2; the D gene is possibly TRBD1 (5 bases). V was trimmed by 2 bases and J by 7 bases, leaving 17 bases between them. This CDR3 is 15 amino acids long. CDR1 is DFQATT, CDR2 SNEGSKA, per germline (reference sequence).

The chain is built from TRBV6-2 or TRBV6-3 and TRBJ2-6; 8 bases align to TRBD1. The CDR3 has 18 amino acids. The trim removed 6 bases at V and 3 bases at J, leaving 13 bases unmatched. Per germline, CDR1 MNHEY and CDR2 SVGEGT. CDR3 sequence reads: CASSETGVYGVGANVLTF. As DNA, the CDR3 is TGTGCCAGCAGCGAGACAGGGGTATATGGTGTTGGGGCCAACGTCCTGACTTTC.

The J gene is TRBJ2-5, the V gene TRBV4-3, with 10 nucleotides matching TRBD2. CDR1 LGHNA and CDR2 YSLEER come from the germline V gene. Trimming at V came to 2 bases and at J to 2 bases, leaving 11 bases not matched to a gene. The CDR3 consists of 18 residues. Here the CDR3 reads CASSQSLAGDGGQETQYF. The CDR3 DNA reads TGCGCCAGCAGCCAATCCCTAGCGGGAGATGGGGGGCAAGAGACCCAGTACTTC.

This clonotype showed up just a few times. This chain links TRBV25-1 with TRBJ2-5; the D gene is possibly TRBD2 (6 bases). The V end lost 2 bases, the J end lost 3 bases, and 13 bases lay between the germline ends. This CDR3 is 15 amino acids long. Germline CDR1 MGHDK, CDR2 SYGVNS. CDR3 sequence: CASSETASAEETQYF. The CDR3 nucleotides read TGTGCCAGCAGTGAAACGGCTAGCGCTGAAGAGACCCAGTACTTC.

The CDR3 protein is CASSLGGAGNEQYF. CDR3 DNA sequence: TGTGCCAGCAGCTTAGGCGGGGCGGGCAACGAGCAGTACTTC. The chain links TRBV7-9 to TRBJ2-7; possibly TRBD2 for D (6 bases). The germline V gene has CDR1 SEHNR and CDR2 FQNEAQ (reference sequence). The germline V and J ends were trimmed by 1 base and 5 bases, with 12 bases remaining between them. The CDR3 runs to 14 residues.

The chain employs TRBV3-1 and TRBJ1-1; 10 bases are shared with TRBD1. Germline V gene lookup returns CDR1 LGHDT and CDR2 YNNKEL (reference sequence). The V segment lost 0 bases and the J segment 4 bases; nucleotides outside the gene matches: 5. The CDR3 runs to 16 residues. This CDR3 is CASSQDRQGASTEAFF. CDR3 bases: TGTGCCAGCAGCCAAGACCGACAGGGGGCGAGCACTGAAGCTTTCTTT.

This clonotype was observed a single time. One end of the junction is discordant with germline, which a read error may explain. This chain joins TRBV4-3 and TRBJ1-1; D is unresolved. Germline V gene sequence: CDR1 LGHNA, CDR2 YSLEER. The CDR3 is 15 amino acids. The CDR3 sequence is CARSQADSWNTEAFF. The CDR3 DNA reads as TGCGCCCGCAGCCAAGCCGACTCCTGGAACACTGAAGCTTTCTTT.

This clonotype was seen many times. Its ends do not fully match the called genes, so a read error is possible. The chain links TRBV7-9 to TRBJ1-5; D not certain. The CDR3 consists of 15 residues. Germline V gene sequence: CDR1 SEHNR, CDR2 FQNEAQ (reference sequence). The CDR3 nucleotides read TGCGCCAGCAGCCCGAGTACCTATAGCAATCAGCCCCAGCATTTT. As protein: CASSPSTYSNQPQHF.

This clonotype has a handful of counts. The chain employs TRBV6-2 or TRBV6-3 and TRBJ1-2, with 8 bases lining up with TRBD1. Germline trimming cut 6 bases from V and 4 bases from J; bases unmatched to any gene: 10. Germline V gives CDR1 MNHEY, CDR2 SVGEGT. The CDR3 covers 15 residues. Written as DNA, the CDR3 is TGTGCCAGCAGCCTATACCCGACAGGGGCCTATGGCTACACCTTC. Its protein product is CASSLYPTGAYGYTF.

This clonotype was picked up a small number of times. The chain is built from TRBV4-1 and TRBJ1-3, with 9 bases fitting TRBD1. J lost 0 bases, V lost 4 bases, and 10 bases had no gene match. Germline CDR1 reads MGHRA; CDR2 reads YSYEKL. This CDR3 is built from 18 residues. The CDR3 sequence: CASSPSGTGPLSGNTIYF. For the CDR3, the DNA is TGCGCCAGCAGCCCTAGCGGGACAGGGCCACTCTCTGGAAACACCATATATTTT.